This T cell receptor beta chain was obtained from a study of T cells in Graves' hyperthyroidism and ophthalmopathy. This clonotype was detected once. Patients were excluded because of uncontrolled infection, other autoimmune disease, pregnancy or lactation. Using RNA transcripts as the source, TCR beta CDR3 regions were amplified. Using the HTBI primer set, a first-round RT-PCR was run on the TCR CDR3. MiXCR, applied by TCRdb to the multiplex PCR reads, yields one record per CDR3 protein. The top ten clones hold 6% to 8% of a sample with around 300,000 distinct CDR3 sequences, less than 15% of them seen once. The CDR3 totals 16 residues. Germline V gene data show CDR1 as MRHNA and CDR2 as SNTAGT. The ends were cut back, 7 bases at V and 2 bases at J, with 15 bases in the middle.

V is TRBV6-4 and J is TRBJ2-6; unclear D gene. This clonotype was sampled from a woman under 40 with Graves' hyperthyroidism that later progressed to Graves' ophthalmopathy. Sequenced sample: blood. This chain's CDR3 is CASTKETAAGANVLTF. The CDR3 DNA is TGTGCCAGCACGAAGGAGACGGCGGCTGGGGCCAACGTCCTGACTTTC.